The source of this TCR beta chain is a study of cytomegalovirus exposure and HLA in healthy donors. At the level of the study: An early data release held about 85 million unique TCRs from HLA-typed donors. Study-wide findings and caveats: Among the sequence variants, a highly shared cluster was likely an artifact of sequencing. The study dropped some indistinguishable V segments, TRBV6-2 and TRBV6-3 among them. Later analysis identified 16,951 TCR beta sequences associated with HLA alleles, using a false discovery rate threshold of 0.05.

The V gene's germline CDR1 is SGDLS and CDR2 YYNGEE. V was shortened by 1 base and J by 7 bases, with 15 bases between the two germline ends. This CDR3 has 14 residues. Concerning this clone: What it binds is unknown.

With 60 Vbeta and 13 Jbeta primers, the PCR was carried out. Generated by immunoSEQ multiplex PCR, the TCRdb table keeps only in-frame clones and is missing some. The sample totals roughly 120,000 clones. This receptor was obtained from a man between 18 and 35 years old in good health and CMV-seronegative. This chain uses TRBV9 with TRBJ2-7, with D possibly being TRBD1 (5 bases). Sequenced: PBMCs. CDR3 residues: CASSVTPGPGEQYF. The CDR3, as DNA: TGTGCCAGCAGCGTAACCCCAGGACCAGGGGAGCAGTACTTC.